One sample yielded the 16 T cell receptor beta chains listed below, sequenced in a study of CD8+ T cells in alopecia areata. Sample treatment: oral pan-JAK inhibitor, 5-10 mg twice daily. cDNA serving as the sequencing template came from extracted, reverse transcribed RNA. Some clones are missing from TCRdb's copy, which holds only in-frame ones; the method was immunoSEQ multiplex PCR. Among about 220,000 clones listed, around three fifths were seen once. The sample here was CD4+ T cells sorted from blood, taken at week 4, from a patient treated with tofacitinib. These TCRs come from a human donor with alopecia areata.

The rearrangement joins TRBV29-1 to TRBJ1-2; 8 bases are shared with TRBD1. The CDR3 runs 12 residues. Germline V gene data show CDR1 as SQVTM and CDR2 as ANQGSEA. Trimming at V came to 3 bases and at J to 7 bases, leaving 4 bases not matched to a gene. This chain's CDR3 is CSVDPGGFGYTF. The DNA of the CDR3 is TGCAGCGTTGATCCAGGGGGCTTTGGCTACACCTTC.

This sequence joins TRBV27 and TRBJ2-7, with D perhaps matching TRBD2 (6 bases). The germline gives CDR1 MNHEY, CDR2 SMNVEV (reference sequence). The CDR3 is made up of 14 amino acids. V lost 6 bases and J 4 bases, leaving 16 bases between the germline ends. The CDR3 sequence: CASRPRWGEYEQYF. The CDR3 region has the DNA TGTGCCAGCAGGCCCCGGTGGGGGGAGTACGAGCAGTACTTC.

This chain joins TRBV5-1 and TRBJ2-7; D not resolved. Germline-derived CDR1 and CDR2 are SGHRS and YFSETQ. Trimming removed 7 bases at V and 1 base at J, with 15 bases between. The CDR3 sequence is 14 residues long. CDR3 coding DNA: TGCGCCAGCCGTGGCGAAGAAGCGTCCTACGAGCAGTACTTC. This translates into CASRGEEASYEQYF. The full variable domain, with the rest looked up from reference TRBV5-1 and TRBJ2-7, is KAGVTQTPRYLIKTRGQQVTLSCSPISGHRSVSWYQQTPGQGLQFLFEYFSETQRNKGNFPGRFSGRQFSNSRSEMNVSTLELGDSALYLCASRGEEASYEQYFGPGTRLTVT.

This clone was found a few times. The V gene is TRBV5-5, the J gene TRBJ1-2, with TRBD1 matching over 8 bases. J gave up 6 bases and V 5 bases, and 6 bases lay outside the gene matches. Germline V gene sequence: CDR1 SGHKS, CDR2 YYEKEE (reference sequence). The CDR3 length is 13 residues. CDR3: CASRSKDRDGYTF. The CDR3, as DNA: TGTGCCAGCAGATCAAAGGACAGGGATGGCTACACCTTC.

V is TRBV29-1 and J is TRBJ1-1; D is uncertain. The CDR3 runs to 15 residues. Trimming removed 4 bases at V and 0 bases at J, with 15 bases between. Germline V gene data show CDR1 as SQVTM and CDR2 as ANQGSEA. CDR3 protein: CSVVRRLDVNTEAFF. CDR3 in DNA: TGCAGCGTTGTTCGCAGGCTCGATGTGAACACTGAAGCTTTCTTT.

This clone was seen a few times. The V gene is TRBV7-6, the J gene TRBJ1-2; D gene ambiguous. This CDR3 comprises 13 residues. The V gene lost 4 bases and the J gene lost 8 bases, with 14 bases spanning the gap. In germline, CDR1 is SGHVS, CDR2 FNYEAQ. For the CDR3, the DNA is TGTGCCAGCAGCTCACTGGTCGCGCGGGGCTACACCTTC. Translated, it gives CASSSLVARGYTF.

This clone was seen ten or more times. V usage is TRBV6-1 and J usage is TRBJ1-4; TRBD1 might be the D (6 bases). The germline V gene encodes CDR1 MNHNS and CDR2 SASEGT. Trimming cost V 3 bases and J 8 bases, with 13 bases left between them. The CDR3 is 14 amino acids. CDR3 loop: CASSDRGLVEKLFF. DNA for the CDR3: TGTGCCAGCAGTGACAGGGGATTGGTGGAAAAACTGTTTTTT.

The chain has TRBV29-1 and TRBJ1-2, with D possibly matching TRBD1 (5 bases). V lost 7 bases and J lost 3, with 15 bases in between. This CDR3 comprises 13 residues. The V gene's germline CDR1 is SQVTM and CDR2 ANQGSEA. CDR3 nucleotide sequence: TGCAGCGACTCCCGGGACGGTGACTATGGCTACACCTTC. As protein: CSDSRDGDYGYTF.

This clone occurred a few times. The V call is TRBV19, the J call TRBJ1-1; TRBD1 might be the D (5 bases). Deletions cut 6 bases from V and 5 bases from J, with 16 bases between. This CDR3 comprises 14 residues. The germline CDR1 and CDR2 sequences are LNHDA and SQIVND (reference sequence). DNA for the CDR3: TGTGCCAGTAGACGCACCCGACAGCCAACTGAAGCTTTCTTT. This gives the protein CASRRTRQPTEAFF.

V and J are TRBV10-3 and TRBJ1-6; 9 positions agree with TRBD1. The CDR3 contains 14 residues. The trim removed 8 bases at V and 10 bases at J, leaving 9 bases unmatched. The germline gives CDR1 ENHRY, CDR2 SYGVKD. CDR3 DNA sequence: TGTGCCATCGGTCCCGGGACAGGGTCCTCACCCCTCCACTTT. It specifies CAIGPGTGSSPLHF.

The chain links TRBV15 to TRBJ1-4, with D tentatively TRBD1 (6 bases). Germline V gives CDR1 LNHNV, CDR2 YYDKDF (reference sequence). V lost 5 bases to trimming and J lost 8 bases, with 18 bases between them. The CDR3 has 15 residues. The CDR3, as DNA: TGTGCCACCAGCTTACAACAGGGATATGGGGAAAAACTGTTTTTT. This gives the protein CATSLQQGYGEKLFF. The complete variable domain, with remaining parts taken from reference TRBV15 and TRBJ1-4, reads DAMVIQNPRYQVTQFGKPVTLSCSQTLNHNVMYWYQQKSSQAPKLLFHYYDKDFNNEADTPDNFQSRRPNTSFCFLDIRSPGLGDTAMYLCATSLQQGYGEKLFFGSGTQLSVL.

The chain carries TRBV5-6 and TRBJ2-5; D is tentatively TRBD1 or TRBD2 (6 bases each). Per germline, CDR1 SGHDT and CDR2 YYEEEE. This CDR3 has 16 amino acids. Deletions cut 2 bases from V and 1 base from J, with 15 bases between. The CDR3 reads CASSFGPKGGQETQYF. CDR3 nucleotide sequence: TGTGCCAGCAGCTTCGGTCCGAAGGGGGGCCAAGAGACCCAGTACTTC.

The chain recombines TRBV7-3 with TRBJ2-5; 10 positions agree with TRBD2. The V gene end was trimmed by 5 bases and the J gene end by 5 bases; junction bases not matched to a gene: 5. The CDR3 totals 14 residues. Germline V gene sequence: CDR1 SGHTA, CDR2 FQGTGA. The CDR3 loop reads CASSPELAGETQYF. DNA of the CDR3: TGTGCCAGCAGCCCCGAACTAGCGGGGGAGACCCAGTACTTC.

This clone showed up just a few times. The chain joins TRBV4-3 to TRBJ1-2; D not resolved. There are 13 residues in the CDR3. Germline CDR1 and CDR2: LGHNA and YSLEER. V lost 3 bases and J lost 4, with 9 bases in between. As DNA, the CDR3 is TGCGCCAGCAGCCAGGGTTTCAGCTATGGCTACACCTTC. Its translation is CASSQGFSYGYTF.

For the CDR3, the DNA is TGCAGCTACTCGAACACTGAAGCTTTCTTT. Translating it yields CSYSNTEAFF. The chain uses TRBV29-1 and TRBJ1-1; D is ambiguous. The germline V gene encodes CDR1 SQVTM and CDR2 ANQGSEA. The CDR3 runs 10 residues. V gave up 8 bases and J gave up 1 base, with 5 bases separating them.

Points on this clone: The same CDR3 is also encoded by other DNA sequences in this sample. The genes are TRBV10-3 and TRBJ1-1; TRBD1 is a possible D gene (5 bases). Per germline, CDR1 ENHRY and CDR2 SYGVKD. This CDR3 region has 12 residues. The V gene lost 8 bases and the J gene lost 3 bases, with 10 bases spanning the gap. The CDR3 coding sequence is TGTGCCATCCGCGACAGAGACACTGAAGCTTTCTTT. Its translation is CAIRDRDTEAFF.